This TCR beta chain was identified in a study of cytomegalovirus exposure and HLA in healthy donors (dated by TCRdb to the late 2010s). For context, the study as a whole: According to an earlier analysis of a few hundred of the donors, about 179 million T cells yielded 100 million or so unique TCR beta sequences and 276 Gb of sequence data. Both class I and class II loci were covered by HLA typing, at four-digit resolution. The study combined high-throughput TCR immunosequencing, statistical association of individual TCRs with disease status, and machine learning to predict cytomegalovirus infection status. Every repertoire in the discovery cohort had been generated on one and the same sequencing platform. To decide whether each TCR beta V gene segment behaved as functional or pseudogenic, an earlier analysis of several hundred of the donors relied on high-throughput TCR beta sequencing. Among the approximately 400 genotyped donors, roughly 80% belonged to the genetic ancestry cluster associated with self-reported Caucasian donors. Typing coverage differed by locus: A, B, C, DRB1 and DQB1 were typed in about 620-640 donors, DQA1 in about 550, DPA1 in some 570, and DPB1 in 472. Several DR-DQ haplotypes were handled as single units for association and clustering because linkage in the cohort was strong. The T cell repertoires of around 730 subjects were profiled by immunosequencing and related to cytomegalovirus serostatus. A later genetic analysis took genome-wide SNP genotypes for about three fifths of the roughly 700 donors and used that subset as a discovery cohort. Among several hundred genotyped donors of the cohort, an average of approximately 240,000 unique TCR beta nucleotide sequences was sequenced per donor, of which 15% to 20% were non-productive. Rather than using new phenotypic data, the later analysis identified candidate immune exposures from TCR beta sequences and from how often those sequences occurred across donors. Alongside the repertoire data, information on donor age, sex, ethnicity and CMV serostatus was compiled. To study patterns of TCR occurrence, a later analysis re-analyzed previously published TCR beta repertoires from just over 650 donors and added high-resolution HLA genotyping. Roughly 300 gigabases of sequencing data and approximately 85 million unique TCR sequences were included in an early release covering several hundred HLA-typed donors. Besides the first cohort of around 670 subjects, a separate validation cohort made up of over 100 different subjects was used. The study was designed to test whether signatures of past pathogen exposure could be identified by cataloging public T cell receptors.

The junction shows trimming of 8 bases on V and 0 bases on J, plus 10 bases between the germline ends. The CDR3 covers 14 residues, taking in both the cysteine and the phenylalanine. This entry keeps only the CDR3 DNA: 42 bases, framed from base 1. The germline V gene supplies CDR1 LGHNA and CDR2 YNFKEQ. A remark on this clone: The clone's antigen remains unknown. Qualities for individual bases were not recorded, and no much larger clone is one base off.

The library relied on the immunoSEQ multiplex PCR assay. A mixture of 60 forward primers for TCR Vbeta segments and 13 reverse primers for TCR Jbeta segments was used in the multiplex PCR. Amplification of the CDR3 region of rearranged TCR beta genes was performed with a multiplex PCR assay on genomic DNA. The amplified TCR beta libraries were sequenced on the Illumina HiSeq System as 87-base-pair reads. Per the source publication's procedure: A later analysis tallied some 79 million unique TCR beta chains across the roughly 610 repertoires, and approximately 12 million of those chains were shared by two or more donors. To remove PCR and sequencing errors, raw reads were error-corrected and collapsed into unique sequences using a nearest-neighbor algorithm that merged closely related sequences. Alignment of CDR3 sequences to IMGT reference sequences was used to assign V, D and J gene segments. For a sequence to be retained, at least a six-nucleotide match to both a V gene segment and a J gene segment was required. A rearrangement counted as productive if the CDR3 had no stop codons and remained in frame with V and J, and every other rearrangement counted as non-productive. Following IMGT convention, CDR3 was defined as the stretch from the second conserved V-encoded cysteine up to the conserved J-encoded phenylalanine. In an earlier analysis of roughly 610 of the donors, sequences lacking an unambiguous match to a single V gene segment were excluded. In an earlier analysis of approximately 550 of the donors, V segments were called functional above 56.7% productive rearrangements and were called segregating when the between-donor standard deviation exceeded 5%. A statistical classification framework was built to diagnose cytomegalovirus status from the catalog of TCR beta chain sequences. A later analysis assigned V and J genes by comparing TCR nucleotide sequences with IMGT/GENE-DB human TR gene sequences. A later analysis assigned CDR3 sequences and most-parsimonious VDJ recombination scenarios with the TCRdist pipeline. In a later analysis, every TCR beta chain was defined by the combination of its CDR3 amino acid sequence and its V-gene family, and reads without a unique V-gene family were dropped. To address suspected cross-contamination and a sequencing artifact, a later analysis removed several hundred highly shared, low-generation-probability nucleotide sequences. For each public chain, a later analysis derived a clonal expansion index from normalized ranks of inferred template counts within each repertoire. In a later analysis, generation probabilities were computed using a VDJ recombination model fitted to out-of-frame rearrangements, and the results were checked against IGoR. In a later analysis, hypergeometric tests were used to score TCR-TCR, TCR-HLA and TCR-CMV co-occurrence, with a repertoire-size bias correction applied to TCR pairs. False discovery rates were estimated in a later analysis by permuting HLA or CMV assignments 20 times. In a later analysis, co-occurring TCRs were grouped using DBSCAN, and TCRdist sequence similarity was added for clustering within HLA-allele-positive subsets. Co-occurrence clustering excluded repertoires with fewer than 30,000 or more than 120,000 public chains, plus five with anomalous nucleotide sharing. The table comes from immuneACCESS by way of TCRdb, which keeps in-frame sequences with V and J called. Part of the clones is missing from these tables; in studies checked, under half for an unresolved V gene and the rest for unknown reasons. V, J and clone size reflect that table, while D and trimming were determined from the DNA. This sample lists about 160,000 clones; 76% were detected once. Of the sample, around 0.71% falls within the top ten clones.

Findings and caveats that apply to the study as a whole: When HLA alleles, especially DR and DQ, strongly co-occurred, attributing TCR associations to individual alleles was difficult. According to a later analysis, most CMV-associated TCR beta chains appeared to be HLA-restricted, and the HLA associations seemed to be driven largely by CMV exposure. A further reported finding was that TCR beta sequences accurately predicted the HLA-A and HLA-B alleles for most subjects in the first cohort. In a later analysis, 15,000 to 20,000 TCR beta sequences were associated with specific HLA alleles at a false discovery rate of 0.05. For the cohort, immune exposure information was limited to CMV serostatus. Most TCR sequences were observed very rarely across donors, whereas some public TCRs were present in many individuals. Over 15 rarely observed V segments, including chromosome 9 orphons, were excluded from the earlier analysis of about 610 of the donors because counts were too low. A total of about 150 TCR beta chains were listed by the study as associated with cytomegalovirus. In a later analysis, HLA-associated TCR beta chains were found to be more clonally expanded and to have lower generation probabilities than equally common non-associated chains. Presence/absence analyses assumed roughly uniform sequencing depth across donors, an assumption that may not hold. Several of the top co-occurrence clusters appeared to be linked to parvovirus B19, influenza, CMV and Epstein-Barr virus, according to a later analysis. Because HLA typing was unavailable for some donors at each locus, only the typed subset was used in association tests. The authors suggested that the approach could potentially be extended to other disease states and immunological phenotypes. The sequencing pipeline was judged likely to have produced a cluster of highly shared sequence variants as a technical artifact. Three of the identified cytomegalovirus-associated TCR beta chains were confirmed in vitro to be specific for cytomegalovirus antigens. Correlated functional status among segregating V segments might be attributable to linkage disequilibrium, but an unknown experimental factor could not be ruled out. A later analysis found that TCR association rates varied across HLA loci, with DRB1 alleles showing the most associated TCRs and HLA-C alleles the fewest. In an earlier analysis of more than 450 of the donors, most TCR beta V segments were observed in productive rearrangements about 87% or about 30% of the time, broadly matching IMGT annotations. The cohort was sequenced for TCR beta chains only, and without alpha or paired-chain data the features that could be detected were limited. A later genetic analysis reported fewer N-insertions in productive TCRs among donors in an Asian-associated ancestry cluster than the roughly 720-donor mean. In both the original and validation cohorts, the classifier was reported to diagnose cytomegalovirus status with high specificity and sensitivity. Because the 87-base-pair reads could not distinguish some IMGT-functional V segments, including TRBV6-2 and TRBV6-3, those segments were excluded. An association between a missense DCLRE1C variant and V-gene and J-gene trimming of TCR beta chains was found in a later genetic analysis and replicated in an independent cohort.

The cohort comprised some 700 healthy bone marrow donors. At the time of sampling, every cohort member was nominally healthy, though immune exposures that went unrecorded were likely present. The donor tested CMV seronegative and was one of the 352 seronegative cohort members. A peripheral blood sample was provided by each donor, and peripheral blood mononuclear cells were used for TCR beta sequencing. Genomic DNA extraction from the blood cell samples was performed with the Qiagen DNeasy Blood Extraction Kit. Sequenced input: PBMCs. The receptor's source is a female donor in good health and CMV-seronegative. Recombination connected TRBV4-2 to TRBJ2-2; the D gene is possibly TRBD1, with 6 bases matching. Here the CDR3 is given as CASGQGTNTGELFF. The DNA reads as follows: TGTGCCAGCGGGCAGGGGACGAACACCGGGGAGCTGTTTTTT.